A single sample is the source of the 26 T cell receptor beta chains below, sequenced in a study of shared clonotypes between healthy human individuals. Libraries were prepared by immunoSEQ multiplex PCR; TCRdb keeps only in-frame clonotypes and omits some of them. The sample carries approximately 2,300,000 clones, 85% to 95% recorded once. The sequenced sample consisted of naive CD4+ T cells from PBMCs. The subset: CD45RA+ positively selected. The origin of the receptors is a man between 18 and 29 years old in good health. Some clones in this sample may be carry-over from other donors' samples.

This clone has only one observation. This rearrangement joins TRBV7-9 to TRBJ2-5; 11 positions match TRBD1. The CDR3 sequence is 15 residues long. Germline-derived CDR1 and CDR2 are SEHNR and FQNEAQ (reference sequence). With 5 bases clipped from V and 3 bases from J, the junction kept 5 bases outside the gene matches. The CDR3 loop is CASSPGQGAEETQYF. The CDR3 DNA sequence: TGTGCCAGCAGCCCTGGACAGGGGGCTGAAGAGACCCAGTACTTC.

The CDR3 spells CASSLRVGLAYEQYF. DNA for the CDR3: TGTGCCAGCAGCTTAAGAGTGGGACTAGCGTACGAGCAGTACTTC. V usage is TRBV11-1 and J usage is TRBJ2-7, with 10 positions matching TRBD2. V was pared by 2 bases and J by 4 bases, with 5 bases of the junction left unmatched. Germline V lookup: CDR1 SGHAT, CDR2 FQDESV (reference sequence). The CDR3 is 15 residues long.

The chain joins TRBV27 to TRBJ2-3; unclear D gene. Germline-derived CDR1 and CDR2 are MNHEY and SMNVEV (reference sequence). This CDR3 is built from 14 residues. V was shortened by 2 bases and J by 7 bases, with 13 bases between the two germline ends. In DNA form, the CDR3 reads TGTGCCAGCAGTTTAACTGGGCCGGAAAATACGCAGTATTTT. Residues: CASSLTGPENTQYF.

The J gene is TRBJ2-3, the V gene TRBV7-2; no reliable D call. Trimming stripped 0 bases from V and 2 bases from J, with 9 bases between. The length of the CDR3 is 15 residues. In germline, CDR1 is SGHTA, CDR2 FQGNSA. Here the CDR3 DNA reads TGTGCCAGCAGCTTAGCGTCTCAACTCACAGATACGCAGTATTTT. It is translated as CASSLASQLTDTQYF.

The rearrangement joins TRBV6-1 to TRBJ2-5; D unclear. Germline CDR1 and CDR2: MNHNS and SASEGT. Between the trimmed V and J ends, which lost 3 bases and 4 bases, there was a span of 12 bases. This CDR3 contains 14 residues. CDR3 sequence (DNA): TGTGCCAGCAGTGACGGGTCAGCTGGAGAGACCCAGTACTTC. It codes for CASSDGSAGETQYF.

On this clone itself: At the DNA level, this CDR3 is encoded by other sequences in the same sample as well. The J gene is TRBJ2-2, the V gene TRBV28; 8 bases align to TRBD1. The CDR3 length is 15 residues. Germline loops: CDR1 MDHEN, CDR2 SYDVKM. V trimming: 3 bases; J trimming: 3 bases; junction bases outside the gene matches: 3. In nucleotides, the CDR3 is TGTGCCAGCAGTTTCGGACAGGGATACACCGGGGAGCTGTTTTTT. It specifies CASSFGQGYTGELFF.

In this sample, this clone turned up once. The chain recombines TRBV7-9 with TRBJ2-1; no reliable D call. Trimming took 4 bases from V and 10 from J, leaving 5 bases between them. The CDR3 contains 10 residues. Germline V gene lookup returns CDR1 SEHNR and CDR2 FQNEAQ (reference sequence). As DNA, the CDR3 is TGTGCCAGCAGCTCCCGGGAGCAGTTCTTC. It specifies CASSSREQFF. Full variable domain (outside the CDR3, taken from reference TRBV7-9 and TRBJ2-1): DTGVSQNPRHKITKRGQNVTFRCDPISEHNRLYWYRQTLGQGPEFLTYFQNEAQLEKSRLLSDRFSAERPKGSFSTLEIQRTEQGDSAMYLCASSSREQFFGPGTRLTVL.

The chain employs TRBV28 and TRBJ1-5; 11 nucleotides match TRBD1. CDR3 size: 19 residues. The J segment lost 2 bases and the V segment lost 5 bases, leaving 14 bases of the junction unmatched. Germline V gene lookup returns CDR1 MDHEN and CDR2 SYDVKM. The CDR3 here is CASSLPGQGGVIGNQPQHF. The CDR3 DNA reads TGTGCCAGCAGTCTGCCGGGACAGGGGGGCGTAATTGGCAATCAGCCCCAGCATTTT.

The rearrangement links TRBV7-2 to TRBJ2-1; TRBD1 might be the D (7 bases). The germline V gene encodes CDR1 SGHTA and CDR2 FQGNSA. V shed 1 base and J shed 9 bases, with 19 bases lying between them. CDR3 length equals 16 residues. The CDR3 bases are TGTGCCAGCAGCTTAGTGGGGACAGCTAAGGAGGGTGAGCAGTTCTTC. Its translation: CASSLVGTAKEGEQFF.

The rearrangement links TRBV25-1 to TRBJ1-6; D gene uncertain. Germline V gene lookup returns CDR1 MGHDK and CDR2 SYGVNS. The CDR3 length is 15 residues. Trimming removed 4 bases at V and 7 bases at J, with 14 bases between. The CDR3 DNA is TGTGCCAGCAGTGGAGGAGGGTTGGGGAATTCACCCCTCCACTTT. Its translation is CASSGGGLGNSPLHF.

The chain has TRBV2 and TRBJ2-5; D is undetermined. This CDR3 has 13 amino acids. Germline V CDR1 and CDR2: SNHLY, FYNNEI. V dropped 7 bases and J dropped 4 bases, with 13 bases sitting between them. CDR3 loop: CASNRVIRETQYF. DNA for the CDR3: TGTGCCAGCAACCGAGTAATCCGAGAGACCCAGTACTTC.

The sample holds one count of this clone. V gene TRBV4-3 combines with J gene TRBJ2-4; D uncertain. There are 19 residues in the CDR3. Trimming shortened V by 2 bases and J by 0 bases, and 20 bases separated the two germline ends. Germline V lookup: CDR1 LGHNA, CDR2 YSLEER. In DNA form, the CDR3 reads TGCGCCAGCAGCCAACAATGGGGATCACTATACCTAGCCAAAAACATTCAGTACTTC. As protein: CASSQQWGSLYLAKNIQYF.

The genes are TRBV6-5 and TRBJ2-5, with TRBD1 matching 8 bases. This CDR3 contains 13 residues. The V segment lost 6 bases and the J segment 4 bases; nucleotides outside the gene matches: 4. Germline lookup yields CDR1 MNHEY and CDR2 SVGAGI. The DNA for the CDR3 is TGTGCCAGCAGCCGAACAGGGGGAGAGACCCAGTACTTC. Translation gives CASSRTGGETQYF.

The chain carries TRBV7-3 and TRBJ2-1; D is perhaps TRBD1 (5 bases). V lost 1 base and J 3 bases, leaving 7 bases between the germline ends. CDR3 size: 14 residues. CDR1 and CDR2 (germline): SGHTA, FQGTGA. CDR3 protein: CASSLIGVYNEQFF. The CDR3 coding sequence is TGTGCCAGCAGCTTAATAGGGGTCTACAATGAGCAGTTCTTC.

Points on this clone: Other DNA sequences from this sample encode an identical CDR3 as well. The J gene is TRBJ2-3, the V gene TRBV9, with D uncertain. CDR1 is SGDLS and CDR2 is YYNGEE in the germline V gene. V was trimmed by 3 bases and J by 4 bases, leaving 3 bases between them. The CDR3 totals 11 residues. In nucleotides, the CDR3 is TGTGCCAGCAGCGCGGCAGATACGCAGTATTTT. Its protein product is CASSAADTQYF.

The chain recombines TRBV28 with TRBJ2-3, with 9 bases that match TRBD2. V lost 2 bases and J lost 10; bases outside the gene matches: 4. Germline loops: CDR1 MDHEN, CDR2 SYDVKM. The CDR3 runs to 13 residues. CDR3 region: CASSLTSGWAQYF. The CDR3, as DNA: TGTGCCAGCAGTTTAACTAGCGGGTGGGCGCAGTATTTT.

CDR3 residues: CASSQGRAGVITGELFF. In nucleotides, the CDR3 is TGCGCCAGCAGCCAAGGGCGAGCGGGAGTGATCACCGGGGAGCTGTTTTTT. The chain joins TRBV4-1 to TRBJ2-2; 8 bases map to TRBD2. The CDR3 is 17 residues long. Germline loops: CDR1 MGHRA, CDR2 YSYEKL. The V segment lost 1 base and the J segment 4 bases; nucleotides outside the gene matches: 8.

This chain connects TRBV28 to TRBJ2-2, with a weak D call TRBD2 (5 bases). The V gene's germline CDR1 is MDHEN and CDR2 SYDVKM. The CDR3 has 16 residues. The V end was cut by 4 bases, the J end by 0 bases, with 12 bases between. The CDR3 DNA reads as TGTGCCAGCAGTTCATCGGGAACTACGAACACCGGGGAGCTGTTTTTT. As protein: CASSSSGTTNTGELFF.

The J gene is TRBJ2-5, the V gene TRBV5-1; a weak D match, TRBD2 (6 bases). The germline gives CDR1 SGHRS, CDR2 YFSETQ. Trimming pared 8 bases from V and 7 bases from J, leaving 18 bases between. This CDR3 has 13 amino acids. DNA of the CDR3: TGCGCCAGTCGGCCTGGGGCGGAGGGGACCCAGTACTTC. The encoded protein is CASRPGAEGTQYF.

CDR3 amino acids: CASSLGRLAGALSYNEQFF. In DNA form, the CDR3 reads TGCGCCAGCAGCTTGGGTAGACTAGCGGGAGCCCTCTCCTACAATGAGCAGTTCTTC. The chain carries TRBV5-1 and TRBJ2-1; 12 bases match TRBD2. Trimming removed 0 bases from V and 0 bases from J; junction bases left unmatched: 7. The germline gives CDR1 SGHRS, CDR2 YFSETQ. The CDR3 spans 19 residues. Complete variable domain (other parts from reference TRBV5-1 and TRBJ2-1): KAGVTQTPRYLIKTRGQQVTLSCSPISGHRSVSWYQQTPGQGLQFLFEYFSETQRNKGNFPGRFSGRQFSNSRSEMNVSTLELGDSALYLCASSLGRLAGALSYNEQFFGPGTRLTVL.

V and J are TRBV7-9 and TRBJ1-6, with D uncertain. V was clipped by 5 bases and J by 1 base, with 15 bases between them. The CDR3 spans 17 residues. Germline assignment: CDR1 SEHNR and CDR2 FQNEAQ (reference sequence). The CDR3 sequence is CASSPKEIGSYNSPLHF. CDR3 DNA: TGTGCCAGCAGCCCTAAAGAGATAGGGTCCTATAATTCACCCCTCCACTTT.

The chain carries TRBV2 and TRBJ2-7, with D possibly matching TRBD2 (5 bases). Per germline, CDR1 SNHLY and CDR2 FYNNEI. This CDR3 region has 16 residues. V lost 0 bases and J lost 3, with 15 bases in between. The CDR3 reads CASSEASAQGYYEQYF. CDR3 DNA: TGTGCCAGCAGTGAAGCTAGCGCCCAAGGATACTACGAGCAGTACTTC.

The gene calls are TRBV5-1 and TRBJ2-7; D is undetermined. The CDR3 spans 11 residues. Germline V CDR1 and CDR2: SGHRS, YFSETQ. Trimming took 7 bases from V and 3 from J, leaving 8 bases between them. The CDR3 loop reads CASRAVYEQYF. CDR3 sequence (DNA): TGCGCCAGCCGGGCAGTCTACGAGCAGTACTTC.

V gene TRBV18 combines with J gene TRBJ2-2; D unclear. The CDR3 spans 14 residues. Trimming removed 3 bases at V and 2 bases at J, with 7 bases between. The germline V gene has CDR1 KGHSH and CDR2 LQKENI. CDR3 protein: CASSPDTNTGELFF. For the CDR3, the DNA is TGTGCCAGCTCACCCGACACAAACACCGGGGAGCTGTTTTTT.

This chain connects TRBV11-2 to TRBJ2-7; D might be TRBD2 (5 bases). Germline-derived CDR1 and CDR2 are SGHAT and FQNNGV. This CDR3 region has 13 residues. V was shortened by 1 base and J by 6 bases, with 10 bases between the two germline ends. As DNA, the CDR3 is TGTGCCAGCAGCTTAGTCGGTGCGGGCGAGCAGTACTTC. It specifies CASSLVGAGEQYF.

V is TRBV27 and J is TRBJ1-1; 11 bases map to TRBD1. Germline V CDR1 and CDR2: MNHEY, SMNVEV (reference sequence). V shed 4 bases, J shed 11 bases, and the junction held 9 bases outside the gene matches. The CDR3 length is 14 residues. CDR3 sequence: CASSYRTGGAEAFF. The CDR3 DNA follows: TGTGCCAGCAGTTACCGGACAGGGGGCGCGGAGGCTTTCTTT.